Listed below are T cell receptor beta chains from one sample, sequenced in a study of kidney transplant recipient with SARS-CoV-2 infection. TCRdb itself ran the reads through MiXCR, one entry per CDR3 protein. The sample shows about 240,000 distinct CDR3 sequences, 29% of them seen only once. The specimen comprised a blood sample, sampled at baseline and on day 111 from a kidney transplant recipient. These receptors were obtained from a male patient aged 30 to 40 who had COVID-19 and was a kidney transplant recipient. Some of the T cells may derive from the graft donor. Each CDR3 is given with its conserved first and last residue. D genes are given only for firm matches. Expanded clones get a size class; other rows say once, few or many, or leave the size out.

D	V	size	length	J	CDR3	DNA
.	TRBV18	many	17	TRBJ2-1	CASSQGPSGRFSNEQFF	TGTGCCAGCTCACAGGGGCCCAGCGGACGGTTTTCCAATGAGCAGTTCTTC
.	TRBV3-1	many	17	TRBJ1-1	CASSGGCPISIRTEAFF	TGTGCCAGCAGCGGTGGTTGTCCCATTTCAATTCGCACTGAAGCTTTCTTT
TRBD1	TRBV7-9	many	14	TRBJ2-7	CASSHWTGKSVQYF	TGTGCCAGCAGCCATTGGACAGGGAAGTCGGTGCAGTACTTC
.	TRBV7-7	many	17	TRBJ1-2	CASSMKSKCRKTYGYTF	TGTGCCAGCAGCATGAAAAGTAAGTGCCGAAAGACCTATGGCTACACCTTC
.	TRBV2	.	13	TRBJ1-1	CARSDQWNTEAFF	TGTGCCAGAAGTGATCAATGGAACACTGAAGCTTTCTTT
TRBD1	TRBV2	many	15	TRBJ2-3	CASSVGTGETDTQYF	TGTGCCAGCAGTGTAGGGACAGGGGAGACAGATACGCAGTATTTT
TRBD1	TRBV19	once	16	TRBJ1-2	CASTHTPGQTSRDCTF	TGTGCCAGTACCCACACCCCGGGACAGACTTCTAGAGACTGCACCTTC
.	TRBV12-3/TRBV12-4	many	16	TRBJ2-5	CASSTREGAIGETQYF	TGTGCCAGCAGTACCCGGGAGGGGGCTATTGGGGAGACCCAGTACTTC
.	TRBV3-1	many	17	TRBJ2-5	CASSHFDPISFSETQYF	TGTGCCAGCAGCCATTTCGATCCCATTTCTTTCTCTGAGACCCAGTACTTC
.	TRBV6-9	many	17	TRBJ1-2	CASSDNPPYGKTYGYTF	TGTGCCAGCAGTGATAACCCGCCTTACGGAAAGACCTATGGCTACACCTTC
.	TRBV18	many	13	TRBJ2-7	CASRKGERYEQYF	TGTGCCAGCAGGAAGGGGGAACGCTACGAGCAGTACTTC
.	TRBV19	.	14	TRBJ2-1	CASSIIGSYNEQFF	TGTGCCAGTAGTATCATCGGGTCCTACAATGAGCAGTTCTTC
TRBD2	TRBV29-1	many	14	TRBJ2-7	CSVSIGTSGYEQYF	TGCAGCGTTTCAATCGGGACTAGCGGGTACGAGCAGTACTTC
.	TRBV6-6	many	14	TRBJ2-2	CASSYSGVAGELFF	TGTGCCAGCAGTTACTCCGGGGTTGCCGGGGAGCTGTTTTTT
.	TRBV8-2	many	16	TRBJ1-2	CGSGAHDSRKTYGYTF	TGTGGCAGTGGGGCCCATGATAGCCGAAAGACCTATGGCTACACCTTC
TRBD2	TRBV4-3	many	17	TRBJ2-7	CASSPSGRLAGSYEQYF	TGCGCCAGCAGCCCCTCCGGCCGGCTAGCGGGCTCCTACGAGCAGTACTTC
.	TRBV8-2	many	16	TRBJ1-2	CGSKVNDSRKTYGYTF	TGTGGCAGTAAAGTGAATGATAGCCGAAAGACCTATGGCTACACCTTC
.	TRBV5-1	.	16	TRBJ1-1	CASSLDGFGLKTEAFF	TGCGCCAGCAGCTTGGATGGGTTTGGGCTGAAGACTGAAGCTTTCTTT
TRBD1	TRBV5-1	many	14	TRBJ2-7	CASSPDRASYEQYF	TGCGCCAGCTCCCCGGACAGGGCATCCTACGAGCAGTACTTC
TRBD2	TRBV7-3	.	15	TRBJ2-1	CASSHSAGGYNEQFF	TGTGCCAGCAGCCACTCAGCGGGGGGGTACAATGAGCAGTTCTTC
.	TRBV12-3/TRBV12-4	many	14	TRBJ2-1	CASSLTWSHNEQFF	TGTGCCAGCAGTTTAACATGGTCCCACAATGAGCAGTTCTTC
.	TRBV12-3/TRBV12-4	many	17	TRBJ1-2	CASSDASTAGKTYGYTF	TGTGCCAGCAGTGATGCGTCCACAGCAGGAAAGACCTATGGCTACACCTTC
.	TRBV7-8	many	17	TRBJ1-2	CASSVHKFTRKTYGYTF	TGTGCCAGCAGCGTACACAAGTTTACCCGAAAGACCTATGGCTACACCTTC
.	TRBV6-6	many	17	TRBJ1-2	CASSRDGGGRKTYGYTF	TGTGCCAGCAGTCGGGACGGAGGTGGGAGAAAGACCTATGGCTACACCTTC
TRBD1	TRBV20-1	.	16	TRBJ2-4	CSARDLLQGNKNVQYF	TGCAGTGCTAGAGACTTACTACAGGGGAACAAAAACGTTCAGTACTTC
.	TRBV19	few	14	TRBJ2-3	CASSMITSTDTQYF	TGTGCCAGTAGTATGATCACCAGCACAGATACGCAGTATTTT
.	TRBV7-9	many	12	TRBJ1-1	CASTASDTEAFF	TGTGCCAGCACAGCCAGCGACACTGAAGCTTTCTTT
.	TRBV6-4	many	17	TRBJ1-2	CASSRLYSHGKTYGYTF	TGTGCCAGCAGTCGATTGTACTCACACGGAAAGACCTATGGCTACACCTTC
TRBD1	TRBV10-3	many	16	TRBJ1-4	CAISESRTGSGEKLFF	TGTGCCATCAGTGAGTCCCGGACAGGGTCTGGCGAAAAACTGTTTTTT
TRBD2	TRBV11-3	few	15	TRBJ2-1	CASSLGGSRYNEQFF	TGTGCCAGCAGCTTAGGCGGGAGTAGGTACAATGAGCAGTTCTTC
TRBD2	TRBV28	many	15	TRBJ2-1	CASSLSGRGTNEQFF	TGTGCCAGCAGTTTATCAGGGAGGGGTACCAATGAGCAGTTCTTC
.	TRBV24-1	many	17	TRBJ1-2	CATSADVSTRKTYGYTF	TGTGCCACCAGTGCTGATGTTAGTACCAGAAAGACCTATGGCTACACCTTC
.	TRBV5-1	.	15	TRBJ2-3	CASSIRLDSTDTQYF	TGCGCCAGCAGCATCCGACTGGATAGCACAGATACGCAGTATTTT
TRBD1	TRBV5-5	many	15	TRBJ2-7	CASSPRRTGMNEQYF	TGTGCCAGCAGCCCACGGCGGACAGGGATGAACGAGCAGTACTTC
.	TRBV27	many	19	TRBJ1-3	CASSLLGRGVSVSGNTIYF	TGTGCCAGCAGTTTATTAGGCAGGGGAGTCTCTGTCTCTGGAAACACCATATATTTT
TRBD2	TRBV5-6	many	20	TRBJ2-1	CASSFSLAEPRRSSYNEQFF	TGTGCCAGCAGCTTCTCGCTAGCGGAGCCGCGTCGGAGCTCCTACAATGAGCAGTTCTTC
.	TRBV5-1	many	13	TRBJ2-1	CASSLVGLNEQFF	TGCGCCAGCAGCTTGGTAGGGTTAAATGAGCAGTTCTTC
.	TRBV18	many	18	TRBJ1-1	CASSPLTTGWGVNTEAFF	TGTGCCAGCTCACCTCTGACAACAGGGTGGGGGGTTAACACTGAAGCTTTCTTT
.	TRBV6-1	many	15	TRBJ2-3	CASSESIQSTDTQYF	TGTGCCAGCAGTGAAAGTATCCAGAGCACAGATACGCAGTATTTT
.	TRBV7-2	many	14	TRBJ2-7	CASSLVPAAGEQYF	TGTGCCAGCAGCTTAGTCCCGGCCGCGGGCGAGCAGTACTTC
TRBD1	TRBV11-2	medium-sized	19	TRBJ2-7	CASRSNTGTGDRIAYEQYF	TGTGCCAGCAGATCGAACACCGGGACAGGGGATCGGATAGCCTACGAGCAGTACTTC
.	TRBV11-2	many	12	TRBJ2-7	CASSLGGHEQYF	TGTGCCAGCAGCTTAGGAGGACACGAGCAGTACTTC
TRBD2	TRBV4-1	few	18	TRBJ2-7	CASSQTDPGLASSYEQYF	TGCGCCAGCAGTCAAACCGACCCGGGACTAGCTAGCTCCTACGAGCAGTACTTC
TRBD2	TRBV6-2/TRBV6-3	many	14	TRBJ2-5	CASSYASGKETQYF	TGTGCCAGCAGTTACGCTAGCGGCAAAGAGACCCAGTACTTC
.	TRBV5-1	many	14	TRBJ1-5	CASSLGTEDQPQHF	TGCGCCAGCAGCTTGGGAACAGAAGATCAGCCCCAGCATTTT
.	TRBV19	many	13	TRBJ2-1	CASSISIANEQFF	TGTGCCAGTAGTATCTCGATAGCAAATGAGCAGTTCTTC
.	TRBV15	many	14	TRBJ1-3	CATSRDRPGNTIYF	TGTGCCACCAGCAGAGATCGGCCTGGAAACACCATATATTTT
.	TRBV3-1	many	17	TRBJ1-1	CASSINNPISIRTEAFF	TGTGCCAGCAGCATTAACAATCCCATTTCAATTCGCACTGAAGCTTTCTTT
.	TRBV5-1	many	13	TRBJ1-1	CASSVTGRTEAFF	TGCGCCAGCAGCGTTACAGGGCGCACTGAAGCTTTCTTT
.	TRBV24-1	many	16	TRBJ1-5	CATSGLRGSANQPQHF	TGTGCCACCAGTGGCCTTAGGGGCAGTGCCAATCAGCCCCAGCATTTT
.	TRBV6-5	many	14	TRBJ1-1	CASSNRGTVTEAFF	TGTGCCAGCAGCAACCGTGGGACGGTCACTGAAGCTTTCTTT
.	TRBV5-1	.	18	TRBJ2-3	CASSLGVGGNLSTDMQYF	TGCGCCAGCAGCTTGGGAGTTGGAGGGAACCTGAGCACAGATATGCAGTATTTT
.	TRBV3-1	many	17	TRBJ1-2	CASSSEYTLRKTYGYTF	TGTGCCAGCAGCTCGGAGTACACCCTTCGAAAGACCTATGGCTACACCTTC
.	TRBV9	many	16	TRBJ1-2	CASGDRYSRKTYGYTF	TGTGCCAGCGGTGATCGGTACTCAAGAAAGACCTATGGCTACACCTTC
.	TRBV11-2	few	15	TRBJ2-1	CASSLDEAAYNEQFF	TGTGCCAGCAGCTTAGATGAGGCAGCGTACAATGAGCAGTTCTTC